Sequencing of this T cell receptor (beta chain) was carried out in a study of blood T cell repertoires in COVID-19. Overall study: From T cells, B-cell-depleted T cells, or PBMCs came the material, which was cDNA or gDNA.

The data were produced by immunoSEQ multiplex PCR, yet TCRdb's version contains in-frame clones alone and is incomplete. Of 250,000 to 400,000 clones in the sample, 85% to 90% were seen once. The V and J ends lost 2 bases and 7 bases, in that order; junction bases with no gene match: 13. Germline CDR1 MNHEY, CDR2 SVGAGI. The CDR3 spans 16 residues. Material: peripheral blood. This chain joins TRBV6-5 and TRBJ1-1; 7 bases map to TRBD1. The TCR originated in a woman aged 30 to 39 with COVID-19, enrolled during active disease. The CDR3 is CASSYLLEGARVEAFF. As DNA, the CDR3 is TGTGCCAGCAGTTACCTCCTGGAGGGGGCGCGAGTTGAAGCTTTCTTT.